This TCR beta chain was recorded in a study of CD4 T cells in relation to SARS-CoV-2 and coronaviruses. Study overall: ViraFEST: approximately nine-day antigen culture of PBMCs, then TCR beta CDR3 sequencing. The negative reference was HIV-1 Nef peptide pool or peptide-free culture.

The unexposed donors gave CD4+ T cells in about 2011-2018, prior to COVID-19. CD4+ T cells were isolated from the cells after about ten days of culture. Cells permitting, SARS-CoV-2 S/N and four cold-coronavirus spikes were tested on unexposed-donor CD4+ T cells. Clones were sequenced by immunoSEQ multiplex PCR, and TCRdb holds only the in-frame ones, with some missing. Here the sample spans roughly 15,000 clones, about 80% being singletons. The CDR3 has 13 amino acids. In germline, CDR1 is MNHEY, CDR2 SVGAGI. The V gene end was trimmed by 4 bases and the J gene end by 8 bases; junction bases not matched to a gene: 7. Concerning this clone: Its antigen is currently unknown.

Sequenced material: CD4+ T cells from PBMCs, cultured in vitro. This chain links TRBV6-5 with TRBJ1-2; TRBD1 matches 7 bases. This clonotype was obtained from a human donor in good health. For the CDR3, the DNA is TGTGCCAGCAGTTCCTACAGGGGCGGAGGCTACACCTTC. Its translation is CASSSYRGGGYTF.